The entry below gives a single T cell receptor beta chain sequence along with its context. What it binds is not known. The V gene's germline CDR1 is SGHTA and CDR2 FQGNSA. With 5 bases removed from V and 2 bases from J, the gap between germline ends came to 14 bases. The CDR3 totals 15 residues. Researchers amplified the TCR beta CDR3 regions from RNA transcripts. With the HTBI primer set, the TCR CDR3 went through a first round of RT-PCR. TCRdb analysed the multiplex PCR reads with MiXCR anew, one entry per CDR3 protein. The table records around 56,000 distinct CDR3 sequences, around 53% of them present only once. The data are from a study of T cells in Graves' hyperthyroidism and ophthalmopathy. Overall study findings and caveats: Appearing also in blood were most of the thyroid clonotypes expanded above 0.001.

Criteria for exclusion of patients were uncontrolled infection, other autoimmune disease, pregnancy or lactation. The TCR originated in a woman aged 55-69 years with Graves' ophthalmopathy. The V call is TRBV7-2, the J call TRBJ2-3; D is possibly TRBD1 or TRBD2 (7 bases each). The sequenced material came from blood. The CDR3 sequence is CASSRQGGDTDTQYF. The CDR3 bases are TGTGCCAGCAGCCGACAGGGAGGGGACACAGATACGCAGTATTTT.